This T cell receptor beta chain was sequenced in a study of vaccination and CD4 T cells after COVID-19. Documented treatment: roughly 10-day PBMC culture with coronavirus spike peptide pools or control peptides (ViraFEST assay). V shed 7 bases and J 8 bases; nucleotides not matched to a gene: 14. The CDR3 covers 14 residues. Germline CDR1 reads SGHNT; CDR2 reads YYREEE (reference sequence). This clonotype occurred a few times. Its antigen is undetermined. Cultured CD4+ T cell DNA was sequenced using the Oncomine TCR Beta short-read assay. TCRdb recomputed calls from the PCR reads with MiXCR, one row per CDR3 protein. Found here are more than 12,000 distinct CDR3 sequences, around half of them singletons; the top ten hold roughly 4%.

Sequenced here: CD4+ T cells from blood, cultured in vitro, sampled before SARS-CoV-2 vaccination. The clonotype comes from a human donor who had recovered from COVID-19. The V gene is TRBV5-4, the J gene TRBJ1-2; TRBD1 matches at 7 bases. The CDR3 DNA sequence: TGTGCCAGCCGAAACCTAAGACAGGGAGGGGGCTACACCTTC. This codes for CASRNLRQGGGYTF. Variable domain in full (rest from reference TRBV5-4 and TRBJ1-2): ETGVTQSPTHLIKTRGQQVTLRCSSQSGHNTVSWYQQALGQGPQFIFQYYREEENGRGNFPPRFSGLQFPNYSSELNVNALELDDSALYLCASRNLRQGGGYTFGSGTRLTVV.